This T cell receptor (beta chain) was sequenced in a study of beta chain features in type 1 diabetes. Overall study findings and caveats: Type 1 diabetes patients had VDJ junctions that carried fewer insertions and more deletions.

The authors reverse transcribed all of the isolated RNA, so sequencing captured expressed TCRB transcripts. The repertoire was sequenced with immunoSEQ multiplex PCR; TCRdb's copy has only in-frame clones and lacks some. The data hold about 140,000 clones, with around 7% observed a single time. V lost 0 bases, J lost 9 bases, and 6 bases stayed unmatched. Germline V CDR1 and CDR2: LGHNA, YNFKEQ. The CDR3 has 16 residues. A few counts support this clone. Its antigen remains unidentified. This sequence is one base from a far larger clone and is likely a read error. The chain recombines TRBV4-2 with TRBJ2-1; 12 positions agree with TRBD2. The sample taken for sequencing was central memory CD4+ T cells from blood. This receptor was identified in a woman under 40 in good health. Written as DNA, the CDR3 is TGTGCCAGCAGCCAAGAGCTAGCGGGAGGGTGGGGTGAGCAGTTCTTC. Protein: CASSQELAGGWGEQFF.